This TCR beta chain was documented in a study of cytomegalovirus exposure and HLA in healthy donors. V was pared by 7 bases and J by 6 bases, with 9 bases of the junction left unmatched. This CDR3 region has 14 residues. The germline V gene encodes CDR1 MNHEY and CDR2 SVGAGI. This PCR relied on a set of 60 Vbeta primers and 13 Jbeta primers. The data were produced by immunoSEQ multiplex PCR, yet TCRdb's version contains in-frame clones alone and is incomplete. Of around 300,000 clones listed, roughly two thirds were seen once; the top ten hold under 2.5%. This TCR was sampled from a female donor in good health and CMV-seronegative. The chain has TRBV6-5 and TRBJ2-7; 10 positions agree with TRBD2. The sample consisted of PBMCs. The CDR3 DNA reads TGTGCCAGCACCAAGCGGGAGGGCGTTGGCGAGCAGTACTTC. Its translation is CASTKREGVGEQYF.